The 19 T cell receptor beta chains listed next were all sequenced from one sample in a study of OX40 agonist ivuxolimab in advanced cancers. Library method: the immunoSEQ multiplex PCR assay. TCRdb re-hosts the immuneACCESS table, in-frame sequences only. Its copies lack some clones; in the studies checked, an unresolved V gene accounts for under half of them, and the cause for the rest is not known. Here the sample has about 79,000 clones; less than 95% occur a single time. Roughly 9.8% of the sample comes from the top ten. Sequenced here: CD4+ or CD8+ T cells sorted from blood, sampled in a trial of the OX40 agonist ivuxolimab. The receptors were sampled from an adult with an advanced solid tumor such as melanoma, head and neck, liver or kidney cancer.

For the CDR3, the DNA is TGTGCCAGCAGCTTGGCGGCAGGGGGCCCCTACGAGCAGTACTTC. This translates into CASSLAAGGPYEQYF. The V call is TRBV5-6, the J call TRBJ2-7, with 8 bases fitting TRBD1. Germline-derived CDR1 and CDR2 are SGHDT and YYEEEE. This CDR3 region has 15 residues. Trimming removed 0 bases from V and 2 bases from J; junction bases left unmatched: 4.

This chain joins TRBV27 and TRBJ2-1, with 7 bases that match TRBD1. Germline V lookup: CDR1 MNHEY, CDR2 SMNVEV (reference sequence). The CDR3 totals 14 residues. Trimming took 2 bases from V and 6 from J; bases not matched to a gene: 4. CDR3 DNA: TGTGCCAGCAGTTTACGGGACAGCATCAATGAGCAGTTCTTC. Protein: CASSLRDSINEQFF.

The rearrangement links TRBV28 to TRBJ1-1; TRBD1 might be the D (5 bases). Germline V gene sequence: CDR1 MDHEN, CDR2 SYDVKM. Trimming took off 6 bases at V and 9 bases at J, with 20 bases between the two ends. The CDR3 is 14 amino acids. The CDR3 here is CASSPAEGLEQAFF. DNA for the CDR3: TGTGCCAGCAGCCCCGCGGAGGGGCTCGAACAAGCTTTCTTT.

The genes are TRBV11-1 and TRBJ1-2, with a tentative D call TRBD1 (5 bases). The germline gives CDR1 SGHAT, CDR2 FQDESV (reference sequence). The CDR3 extends over 14 amino acids. V was clipped by 5 bases and J by 7 bases, with 17 bases between them. Here the CDR3 reads CASSVDGASSGYTF. In DNA, the CDR3 is TGTGCCAGCAGCGTGGACGGGGCTTCGAGTGGCTACACCTTC.

This chain joins TRBV7-9 and TRBJ2-1, with 12 bases identical to TRBD2. V dropped 5 bases and J dropped 1; count of bases not matched to a gene: 9. This CDR3 has 18 amino acids. Looked up from germline, CDR1 is SEHNR and CDR2 is FQNEAQ (reference sequence). The CDR3 reads CASSTLRLAGGSYNEQFF. CDR3 sequence (DNA): TGTGCCAGCAGCACTTTAAGGCTAGCGGGAGGGTCCTACAATGAGCAGTTCTTC.

The V and J genes are TRBV9 and TRBJ2-3; 7 nucleotides align to TRBD2. The V and J ends lost 0 bases and 1 base, in that order; junction bases with no gene match: 5. The germline V gene encodes CDR1 SGDLS and CDR2 YYNGEE. The CDR3 runs to 16 residues. CDR3: CASSVEGAGGTDTQYF. CDR3 nucleotides: TGTGCCAGCAGCGTAGAAGGCGCGGGGGGCACAGATACGCAGTATTTT.

V and J are TRBV4-3 and TRBJ1-1; D unclear. The CDR3 has 15 amino acids. CDR1 is LGHNA, CDR2 YSLEER, per germline. Trimming shortened V by 0 bases and J by 4 bases, and 12 bases separated the two germline ends. The chain's CDR3 is CASSQDWGPSTEAFF. Written as DNA, the CDR3 is TGCGCCAGCAGCCAAGATTGGGGTCCAAGCACTGAAGCTTTCTTT.

The CDR3 nucleotides are TGTGCCAGTAGTACTGGAGGGAGTGAAGCTTTCTTT. Its protein product is CASSTGGSEAFF. The V call is TRBV19, the J call TRBJ1-1; D gene uncertain. The V and J ends lost 4 bases and 7 bases respectively, with 10 bases between them. The germline gives CDR1 LNHDA, CDR2 SQIVND (reference sequence). The CDR3 totals 12 residues.

The chain recombines TRBV19 with TRBJ2-5; the D gene is possibly TRBD1 (6 bases). CDR1 and CDR2 from the germline V gene are LNHDA and SQIVND (reference sequence). There are 16 residues in the CDR3. The ends were cut back, 2 bases at V and 5 bases at J, with 18 bases in the middle. CDR3 coding DNA: TGTGCCAGTAGTATAATGGCAGGCAGGGGAGAGGAGACCCAGTACTTC. Translating gives CASSIMAGRGEETQYF.

The chain links TRBV7-3 to TRBJ1-2; TRBD1 matches 8 bases. The junction had 6 bases not matched to a gene; V was cut back by 5 bases and J by 7 bases. The CDR3 is 13 residues long. Germline-derived CDR1 and CDR2 are SGHTA and FQGTGA. CDR3 nucleotides: TGTGCCAGCAGCGAAACTGACAGGGGTGGCTACACCTTC. This translates into CASSETDRGGYTF.

The rearrangement uses TRBV4-1 and TRBJ2-3; the D gene is possibly TRBD2 (7 bases). The V gene's germline CDR1 is MGHRA and CDR2 YSYEKL. The CDR3 runs 16 residues. Trimming cost V 0 bases and J 4 bases, with 14 bases left between them. The CDR3 spells CASSQEGGGGADTQYF. The DNA for the CDR3 is TGCGCCAGCAGCCAAGAAGGGGGGGGAGGAGCAGATACGCAGTATTTT.

Concerning this clone itself: This may stem from a read error, because a much larger clone lies one nucleotide away. The sample has other DNA sequences that encode this CDR3 too. The chain couples TRBV5-6 to TRBJ1-5; D uncertain. Between the trimmed V and J ends, which lost 2 bases and 2 bases, there was a span of 8 bases. Germline V lookup: CDR1 SGHDT, CDR2 YYEEEE. This CDR3 spans 14 amino acids. The CDR3 region has the DNA TGTGCCAGCAGCTTTGGGCAGGGCAATCAGCCCCAGCATTTT. Protein: CASSFGQGNQPQHF. The entire variable domain, with the rest obtained from reference TRBV5-6 and TRBJ1-5, is as follows: DAGVTQSPTHLIKTRGQQVTLRCSPKSGHDTVSWYQQALGQGPQFIFQYYEEEERQRGNFPDRFSGHQFPNYSSELNVNALLLGDSALYLCASSFGQGNQPQHFGDGTRLSIL.

V and J are TRBV4-2 and TRBJ2-5; maybe TRBD2 (5 bases). The J call may be mistaken, given a closer DNA end match to TRBJ2-7. Germline CDR1 and CDR2: LGHNA and YNFKEQ. The CDR3 runs 15 residues. In DNA form, the CDR3 reads TGTGCCAGCAGCCCGACGGGAAACTCACCTTACGAGCAGTACTTC. Translation: CASSPTGNSPYEQYF.

This chain uses TRBV6-5 with TRBJ1-2; a weak D match, TRBD1 (5 bases). The CDR3 has 13 residues. Germline CDR1 and CDR2: MNHEY and SVGAGI. The V gene lost 11 bases and the J gene lost 3 bases, with 16 bases spanning the gap. The CDR3 DNA follows: TGTGCCCGCCCGTTGGGGCTTGACTATGGCTACACCTTC. Translated, it gives CARPLGLDYGYTF.

This chain joins TRBV7-6 and TRBJ2-7; perhaps TRBD2 as D (5 bases). Germline CDR1 and CDR2: SGHVS and FNYEAQ. V lost 1 base, J lost 3 bases, and 13 bases lay in between. The CDR3 loop spans 15 amino acids. The CDR3 region is CASSLEDLGSYEQYF. The CDR3 nucleotides read TGTGCCAGCAGCTTAGAAGACCTGGGGAGCTACGAGCAGTACTTC.

This clone appeared a few times. The rearrangement joins TRBV6-4 to TRBJ2-4; 11 bases match TRBD2. V lost 3 bases and J lost 9; bases outside the gene matches: 7. CDR1 is MRHNA and CDR2 is SNTAGT in the germline V gene. The CDR3 runs to 15 residues. The CDR3: CASSDGSGRASIQYF. DNA for the CDR3: TGTGCCAGCAGTGATGGTAGCGGGAGGGCCTCCATTCAGTACTTC.

The chain uses TRBV9 and TRBJ2-1; tentatively, D is TRBD1 (6 bases). This CDR3 has 12 amino acids. In germline, CDR1 is SGDLS, CDR2 YYNGEE. Trimming took 4 bases from V and 6 from J, leaving 8 bases between them. The CDR3 here is CASSPQGNEQFF. As DNA, the CDR3 is TGTGCCAGCAGCCCACAGGGCAATGAGCAGTTCTTC.

This chain links TRBV7-9 with TRBJ2-1; either TRBD1 or TRBD2 may fit D (5 bases each). This CDR3 is built from 13 residues. CDR1 is SEHNR, CDR2 FQNEAQ, per germline (reference sequence). V was clipped by 5 bases and J by 9 bases, with 14 bases between them. CDR3 in amino acids: CASSRPGLTEQFF. For the CDR3, the DNA is TGTGCCAGCAGCCGACCGGGGCTCACTGAGCAGTTCTTC.

This clone was detected only once. The chain carries TRBV6-6 and TRBJ1-1; perhaps TRBD1 as D (5 bases). V was clipped by 0 bases and J by 4 bases, with 12 bases between them. Looked up from germline, CDR1 is MNHNY and CDR2 is SVGAGI (reference sequence). The CDR3 spans 15 residues. Written as DNA, the CDR3 is TGTGCCAGCAGTTACTCGAAGTCAGGGTTCACTGAAGCTTTCTTT. Translated: CASSYSKSGFTEAFF.